This T cell receptor beta chain was observed in a study of blood T cell repertoires in COVID-19. Looking at the study overall: The United States, Italy and Spain supplied acute and convalescent COVID-19 samples. PBMCs, B-cell-depleted T cells, or T cells provided the cDNA or gDNA that made up the material.

Per the authors' pipeline: By means of reference gene primer amplification, nucleated cell counts were estimated. The data were produced by immunoSEQ multiplex PCR, yet TCRdb's version contains in-frame clones alone and is incomplete. The V and J calls and clone size were taken over from that table, and D and trimming were inferred from the DNA. The table lists roughly 250,000 clones, about 80% of them singletons, with 4% to 5.5% in the top ten. This CDR3 comprises 15 residues. The V and J ends lost 6 bases and 3 bases, in that order; junction bases with no gene match: 8. Germline CDR1 reads MDHEN; CDR2 reads SYDVKM.

Sequenced input: peripheral blood. J is TRBJ2-3 and V is TRBV28, with 8 bases lining up with TRBD1. The clonotype was recovered from a man aged 45 to 65 with active or convalescent COVID-19. CDR3 in amino acids: CASSPSNRGTDTQYF. The DNA for the CDR3 is TGTGCCAGCAGCCCATCCAACAGGGGGACAGATACGCAGTATTTT.